The 4 T cell receptor beta chains below all came from one sample that was sequenced in a study of control samples from healthy donors and cancer patients. Here immunoSEQ multiplex PCR was the method, and the copy in TCRdb shows in-frame clones only, minus some. The data hold about 81,000 clones, with over 90% observed a single time. Sequences were obtained from blood. These receptors were taken from a woman aged 18-29 years in good health.

V gene TRBV9 combines with J gene TRBJ2-3, with 11 bases identical to TRBD2. Germline trimming cut 4 bases from V and 4 bases from J; bases unmatched to any gene: 14. Germline loops: CDR1 SGDLS, CDR2 YYNGEE. This CDR3 has 18 residues. CDR3 bases: TGTGCCAGCAGCATCCAAACCCGGACTAGCGGGTCCCCAGATACGCAGTATTTT. This encodes CASSIQTRTSGSPDTQYF.

This chain links TRBV5-3 with TRBJ2-7, with D perhaps TRBD1 or TRBD2 (5 bases each). TRBV5-3 is labeled an ORF, and its function is uncertain. Trimming left V 1 base short and J 6 bases short, with 14 bases between. The CDR3 loop spans 14 amino acids. This CDR3 is CARSLWGFRFEQYF. The CDR3 DNA reads as TGTGCCAGAAGCTTGTGGGGGTTCCGCTTCGAGCAGTACTTC.

The chain carries TRBV5-1 and TRBJ2-2, with a possible D match to TRBD1 (6 bases). CDR1 SGHRS and CDR2 YFSETQ come from the germline V gene. V shed 3 bases and J shed 7 bases, with 13 bases lying between them. CDR3 length: 14 residues. The CDR3 DNA sequence: TGCGCCAGCAGCTACCAACCAGGGGTCGGGGAGCTGTTTTTT. Amino acid sequence: CASSYQPGVGELFF. Together with reference TRBV5-1 and TRBJ2-2, the CDR3 gives the full variable domain: KAGVTQTPRYLIKTRGQQVTLSCSPISGHRSVSWYQQTPGQGLQFLFEYFSETQRNKGNFPGRFSGRQFSNSRSEMNVSTLELGDSALYLCASSYQPGVGELFFGEGSRLTVL.

V gene TRBV7-3 combines with J gene TRBJ2-2; D may be TRBD1 or TRBD2 (5 bases each). The CDR3 totals 19 residues. Trimming removed 0 bases at V and 0 bases at J, with 17 bases between. Germline V gene sequence: CDR1 SGHTA, CDR2 FQGTGA. The CDR3 region has the DNA TGTGCCAGCAGCTTAACCCATCGATCGGGGCAAGCGAACACCGGGGAGCTGTTTTTT. Protein: CASSLTHRSGQANTGELFF. The full variable domain, completed using reference TRBV7-3 and TRBJ2-2, is GAGVSQTPSNKVTEKGKYVELRCDPISGHTALYWYRQSLGQGPEFLIYFQGTGAADDSGLPNDRFFAVRPEGSVSTLKIQRTERGDSAVYLCASSLTHRSGQANTGELFFGEGSRLTVL.